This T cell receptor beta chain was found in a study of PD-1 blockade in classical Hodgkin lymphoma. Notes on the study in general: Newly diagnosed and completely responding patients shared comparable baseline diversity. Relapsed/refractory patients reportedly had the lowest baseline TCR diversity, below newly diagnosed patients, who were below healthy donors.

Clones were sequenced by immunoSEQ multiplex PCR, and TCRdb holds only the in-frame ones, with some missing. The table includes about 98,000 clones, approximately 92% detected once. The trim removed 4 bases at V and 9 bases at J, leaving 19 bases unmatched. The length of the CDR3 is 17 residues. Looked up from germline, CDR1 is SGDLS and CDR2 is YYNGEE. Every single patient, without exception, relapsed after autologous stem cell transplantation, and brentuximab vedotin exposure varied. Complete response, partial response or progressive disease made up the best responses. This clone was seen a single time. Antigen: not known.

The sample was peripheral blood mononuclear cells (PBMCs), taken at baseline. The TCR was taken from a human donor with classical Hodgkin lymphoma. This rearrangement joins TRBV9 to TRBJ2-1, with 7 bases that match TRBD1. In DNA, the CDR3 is TGTGCCAGCAGCTTTAGTGGTAGACAGGGAATCTCGGGTGAGCAGTTCTTC. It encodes CASSFSGRQGISGEQFF.